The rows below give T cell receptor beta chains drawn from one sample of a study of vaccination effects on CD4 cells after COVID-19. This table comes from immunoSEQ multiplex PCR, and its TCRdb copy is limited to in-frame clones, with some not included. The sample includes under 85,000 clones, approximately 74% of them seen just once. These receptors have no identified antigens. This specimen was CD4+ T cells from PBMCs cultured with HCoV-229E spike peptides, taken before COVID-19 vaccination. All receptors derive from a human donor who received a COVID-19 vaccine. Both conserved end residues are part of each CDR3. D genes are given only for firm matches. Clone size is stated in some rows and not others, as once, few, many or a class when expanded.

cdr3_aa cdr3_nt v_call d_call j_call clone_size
CATGRGSANEQFF TGTGCCACCGGCAGGGGGTCAGCCAATGAGCAGTTCTTC TRBV24-1 TRBD1 TRBJ2-1 once
CASSYSPRYNEQFF TGTGCCAGCAGTTATTCACCCAGGTACAATGAGCAGTTCTTC TRBV6-5 - TRBJ2-1 -
CASSNFPRAGYNSPLHF TGTGCCAGCAGCAATTTCCCCCGGGCAGGATATAATTCACCCCTCCACTTT TRBV21-1 - TRBJ1-6 -
CASSTPRTSMNEQFF TGTGCCAGCAGCACCCCGAGGACTAGCATGAATGAGCAGTTCTTC TRBV3-1/TRBV3-2 TRBD2 TRBJ2-1 -
CASSRDRSQETQYF TGCGCCAGCAGCCGGGACAGGAGTCAAGAGACCCAGTACTTC TRBV5-1 TRBD1 TRBJ2-5 -
CASSPGQGVNQPQHF TGTGCCAGCAGCCCGGGACAGGGCGTGAATCAGCCCCAGCATTTT TRBV6-5 TRBD1 TRBJ1-5 -
CASSRNTGELFF TGTGCCAGCAGTCGCAACACCGGGGAGCTGTTTTTT TRBV27 - TRBJ2-2 -
CASSQASAGVSTEAFF TGTGCCAGCAGCCAAGCGTCGGCAGGGGTGAGCACTGAAGCTTTCTTT TRBV3-1/TRBV3-2 - TRBJ1-1 few
CASSQVTGNMDSPLHF TGTGCCAGCAGCCAAGTTACAGGGAATATGGATTCACCCCTCCACTTT TRBV14 - TRBJ1-6 few
CASSWTLPIPNSPLHF TGTGCCAGCAGTTGGACACTACCGATCCCCAACTCACCCCTCCACTTT TRBV27 - TRBJ1-6 -
CASSLVGSSGNTIYF TGTGCCAGCAGCTTAGTTGGGAGCTCTGGAAACACCATATATTTT TRBV7-2 - TRBJ1-3 -
CASSLGSNGNTIYF TGTGCCAGCAGCTTAGGATCCAACGGAAACACCATATATTTT TRBV7-2 - TRBJ1-3 -
CASSLRGANEKLFF TGTGCCAGCAGCTTGAGGGGGGCTAATGAAAAACTGTTTTTT TRBV5-5 - TRBJ1-4 -
CASSLAYQGRLYF TGTGCCAGCAGCTTAGCGTATCAGGGACGGCTGTACTTC TRBV7-2 - TRBJ2-4 large
CASSFKVAGAPNTGELFF TGCGCCAGCAGCTTTAAAGTAGCGGGGGCCCCGAACACCGGGGAGCTGTTTTTT TRBV5-1 TRBD2 TRBJ2-2 -
CASSYSNRQNSPLHF TGTGCCAGCAGTTACTCGAATCGTCAGAATTCACCCCTCCACTTT TRBV6-5 - TRBJ1-6 once
CASSQGTGLNNEQFF TGTGCCAGCAGCCAAGGGACAGGGCTCAACAATGAGCAGTTCTTC TRBV3-1/TRBV3-2 TRBD1 TRBJ2-1 -
CASKSPNGRNTEAFF TGTGCCAGTAAGTCCCCCAATGGAAGGAACACTGAAGCTTTCTTT TRBV19 - TRBJ1-1 -
CASSLLTNQPQHF TGTGCCAGCAGCTTGTTGACCAATCAGCCCCAGCATTTT TRBV5-5 - TRBJ1-5 -
CASSIFWGRDTQYF TGTGCCAGTAGTATATTCTGGGGGCGGGATACGCAGTATTTT TRBV19 - TRBJ2-3 -
CASKVSTDTQYF TGTGCCAGCAAAGTATCCACAGATACGCAGTATTTT TRBV12-3/TRBV12-4 - TRBJ2-3 -
CASSLSYLQANTEAFF TGCGCCAGCAGCTTGTCGTATTTGCAGGCTAACACTGAAGCTTTCTTT TRBV5-1 - TRBJ1-1 -
CASAAGNTGELFF TGTGCCAGCGCCGCGGGGAACACCGGGGAGCTGTTTTTT TRBV2 - TRBJ2-2 few
CASLRGWSPGELFF TGTGCCAGTCTCAGGGGTTGGAGCCCCGGGGAGCTGTTTTTT TRBV19 - TRBJ2-2 -
CAWEGGQETQYF TGTGCCTGGGAGGGCGGTCAAGAGACCCAGTACTTC TRBV30 - TRBJ2-5 -
CASSTTGPFSYTF TGTGCCAGCAGTACGACAGGGCCTTTTAGCTACACCTTC TRBV14 TRBD1 TRBJ1-2 -
CASKDRGGRTEAFF TGTGCCAGCAAGGATAGGGGCGGCAGGACTGAAGCTTTCTTT TRBV6-6 - TRBJ1-1 -
CSVRTRDGYTF TGCAGCGTCCGGACAAGAGATGGCTACACCTTC TRBV29-1 - TRBJ1-2 few
CSASGLASEQFF TGCAGTGCTAGTGGACTAGCTAGTGAGCAGTTCTTC TRBV20-1 TRBD2 TRBJ2-1 -
CASSHLAPGELFF TGTGCCAGCAGCCACCTAGCACCAGGGGAGCTGTTTTTT TRBV6-5 - TRBJ2-2 -
CASSKFPRTNTEAFF TGTGCCAGCAGCAAATTCCCGAGAACAAACACTGAAGCTTTCTTT TRBV21-1 - TRBJ1-1 -
CASSQEGQTGETQYF TGCGCCAGCAGCCAAGAGGGACAGACTGGAGAGACCCAGTACTTC TRBV4-1 TRBD1 TRBJ2-5 -
CATSRNTDTQYF TGTGCCACCAGCAGAAACACAGATACGCAGTATTTT TRBV15 - TRBJ2-3 few
CAWSGGFDQPQHF TGTGCCTGGAGTGGGGGGTTCGATCAGCCCCAGCATTTT TRBV30 - TRBJ1-5 -
CSVPSGGYQETQYF TGCAGCGTACCGAGCGGGGGGTACCAAGAGACCCAGTACTTC TRBV29-1 TRBD2 TRBJ2-5 -
CASSTHGNTEAFF TGTGCCAGCAGTACCCACGGGAACACTGAAGCTTTCTTT TRBV7-2 - TRBJ1-1 -
CASSPQGRAGAKNIQYF TGTGCCAGCTCACCTCAGGGGAGGGCAGGTGCCAAAAACATTCAGTACTTC TRBV18 - TRBJ2-4 -
CSASGLSWAQPQHF TGCAGTGCTAGTGGTTTGTCGTGGGCTCAGCCCCAGCATTTT TRBV20-1 - TRBJ1-5 -
CASRREKLFF TGTGCCAGCAGGCGGGAAAAACTGTTTTTT TRBV25-1 - TRBJ1-4 few
CASSTGEGATEKLFF TGTGCCAGCAGTACCGGAGAGGGGGCGACAGAAAAACTGTTTTTT TRBV5-4 TRBD1 TRBJ1-4 -
CAWSVGFGYTF TGTGCCTGGAGCGTAGGATTTGGCTACACCTTC TRBV30 - TRBJ1-2 -
CASSSLGTLNTEAFF TGTGCCAGCAGTTCACTCGGGACCTTGAACACTGAAGCTTTCTTT TRBV28 - TRBJ1-1 once
CASSQELAGGGDTQYF TGCGCCAGCAGCCAGGAATTAGCGGGGGGCGGAGATACGCAGTATTTT TRBV5-1 TRBD2 TRBJ2-3 -
CASSPHERNTIYF TGTGCCAGCAGCCCCCACGAGCGAAACACCATATATTTT TRBV28 - TRBJ1-3 -
CASSPNSGGAGETQYF TGTGCCAGCAGTCCCAATAGCGGGGGGGCCGGTGAGACCCAGTACTTC TRBV5-4 TRBD2 TRBJ2-5 -
CASRQSVDYGYTF TGTGCCAGCAGACAGAGCGTTGACTATGGCTACACCTTC TRBV6-5 - TRBJ1-2 -
CASSSRAGGTEAFF TGTGCCAGTAGTTCCCGGGCAGGGGGGACTGAAGCTTTCTTT TRBV19 TRBD1 TRBJ1-1 few
CASTRTTGNTIYF TGTGCCAGCACTCGGACGACTGGAAACACCATATATTTT TRBV6-5 - TRBJ1-3 -
CASNWGAGGANVLTF TGTGCCAGCAATTGGGGGGCGGGTGGGGCCAACGTCCTGACTTTC TRBV6-5 - TRBJ2-6 -
CASSEHRGPGEKLFF TGTGCCAGCAGTGAGCACAGGGGGCCAGGGGAAAAACTGTTTTTT TRBV25-1 TRBD1 TRBJ1-4 -
CASSFPGDNYGYTF TGTGCCAGCAGCTTCCCAGGGGATAACTATGGCTACACCTTC TRBV5-4 - TRBJ1-2 -
CATSGQIGGEETQYF TGTGCCACCAGTGGCCAGATCGGGGGGGAAGAGACCCAGTACTTC TRBV24-1 TRBD2 TRBJ2-5 -
CASSQDPTSGAYNEQFF TGTGCCAGCAGCCAAGACCCGACTAGCGGGGCCTACAATGAGCAGTTCTTC TRBV14 TRBD2 TRBJ2-1 -
CSARNYGYTF TGCAGTGCTAGAAACTATGGCTACACCTTC TRBV20-1 - TRBJ1-2 few
CATSDSARANYGYTF TGTGCCACCAGTGATTCAGCGAGAGCTAACTATGGCTACACCTTC TRBV24-1 - TRBJ1-2 -